The 29 T cell receptor beta chains below were found in one sample sequenced in a study of blood T cell repertoires in COVID-19. Repertoires were generated with immunoSEQ multiplex PCR, while TCRdb's copy carries only in-frame clones and drops some. The table includes 95,000 or so clones, 70% to 85% detected once. Sequenced material: peripheral blood. These receptors came from a human donor in a cohort sampled during active COVID-19.

The V call is TRBV18, the J call TRBJ2-7; D gene ambiguous. Germline V gives CDR1 KGHSH, CDR2 LQKENI. The V end was cut by 0 bases, the J end by 7 bases, with 13 bases between. The CDR3 consists of 14 residues. The CDR3 bases are TGTGCCAGCTCACCACCGACATTGAGTTCAGAGCAGTACTTC. This translates into CASSPPTLSSEQYF.

This chain links TRBV19 with TRBJ2-3, with 7 positions matching TRBD2. The CDR3 has 16 residues. Germline V CDR1 and CDR2: LNHDA, SQIVND (reference sequence). With 10 bases clipped from V and 3 bases from J, the junction kept 16 bases outside the gene matches. CDR3 in DNA: TGTGCCACCCGAGTCACCCCATTGGGGGGGACAGATACGCAGTATTTT. Its protein product is CATRVTPLGGTDTQYF.

V and J are TRBV11-2 and TRBJ2-7; D remains unclear. V lost 2 bases and J lost 4, with 9 bases in between. CDR1 SGHAT and CDR2 FQNNGV come from the germline V gene. The CDR3 sequence is 13 residues long. DNA for the CDR3: TGTGCCAGCAGCTTAAAACAGTCTTACGAGCAGTACTTC. This translates into CASSLKQSYEQYF.

V usage is TRBV7-8 and J usage is TRBJ1-6; 9 nucleotides match TRBD1. The J segment lost 8 bases and the V segment lost 5 bases, leaving 10 bases of the junction unmatched. The germline V gene encodes CDR1 SGHVS and CDR2 FQNEAQ. The CDR3 runs 16 residues. The CDR3 sequence: CASSLGQGGSYSPLHF. The CDR3 DNA reads as TGTGCCAGCAGCCTGGGACAGGGTGGTTCTTATTCACCCCTCCACTTT.

The chain is built from TRBV2 and TRBJ2-2, with 7 nucleotides matching TRBD1. The CDR3 extends over 16 amino acids. Per the germline V gene, CDR1 is SNHLY and CDR2 is FYNNEI. Unmatched junction bases numbered 7, after V lost 6 bases and J lost 0 bases. The CDR3 coding sequence is TGTGCCAGCAGGGCTCGACAGGGAGCGAACACCGGGGAGCTGTTTTTT. It translates to CASRARQGANTGELFF.

The rearrangement links TRBV19 to TRBJ2-1; 12 nucleotides line up with TRBD2. The V gene end was trimmed by 6 bases and the J gene end by 7 bases; junction bases not matched to a gene: 4. This CDR3 is built from 14 residues. Germline V CDR1 and CDR2: LNHDA, SQIVND (reference sequence). The CDR3 protein is CASRTSGSINEQFF. In nucleotides, the CDR3 is TGTGCCAGTAGGACTAGCGGGAGTATAAATGAGCAGTTCTTC.

Only a few counts were recorded for this clone. The rearrangement links TRBV10-3 to TRBJ2-1; a weak D match, TRBD2 (6 bases). V was trimmed by 6 bases and J by 1 base, leaving 10 bases between them. The CDR3 is 14 residues long. Germline lookup yields CDR1 ENHRY and CDR2 SYGVKD. The CDR3 here is CAISMGGSYNEQFF. CDR3 DNA sequence: TGTGCCATCAGCATGGGAGGTTCCTACAATGAGCAGTTCTTC.

The J gene is TRBJ1-1, the V gene TRBV7-2; D may be TRBD1 (5 bases). The CDR3 runs 16 residues. V lost 5 bases and J lost 0, with 16 bases in between. The germline gives CDR1 SGHTA, CDR2 FQGNSA. CDR3 nucleotide sequence: TGTGCCAGCAGCCCTCAGCCGCGGGGGTTGAACACTGAAGCTTTCTTT. Encoded protein: CASSPQPRGLNTEAFF.

The CDR3 is CASSLGDRSYEQYF. Here the CDR3 DNA reads TGCGCCAGCAGCTTGGGAGACAGATCCTACGAGCAGTACTTC. This rearrangement joins TRBV5-1 to TRBJ2-7; TRBD1 is a possible D gene (5 bases). V was shortened by 0 bases and J by 1 base, with 8 bases between the two germline ends. In germline, CDR1 is SGHRS, CDR2 YFSETQ. This CDR3 region has 14 residues. The whole variable domain, remainder taken from reference TRBV5-1 and TRBJ2-7, is KAGVTQTPRYLIKTRGQQVTLSCSPISGHRSVSWYQQTPGQGLQFLFEYFSETQRNKGNFPGRFSGRQFSNSRSEMNVSTLELGDSALYLCASSLGDRSYEQYFGPGTRLTVT.

The V call is TRBV18, the J call TRBJ2-3; unclear D gene. The germline V and J ends were trimmed by 5 bases and 1 base, with 4 bases remaining between them. The V gene's germline CDR1 is KGHSH and CDR2 LQKENI. The CDR3 length is 12 residues. CDR3 nucleotides: TGTGCCAGCTCATCAGGCACAGATACGCAGTATTTT. This encodes CASSSGTDTQYF. Supplemented by reference TRBV18 and TRBJ2-3, the full variable domain reads NAGVMQNPRHLVRRRGQEARLRCSPMKGHSHVYWYRQLPEEGLKFMVYLQKENIIDESGMPKERFSAEFPKEGPSILRIQQVVRGDSAAYFCASSSGTDTQYFGPGTRLTVL.

The chain couples TRBV24-1 to TRBJ2-1; tentatively, D is TRBD1 (6 bases). Germline values: CDR1 KGHDR, CDR2 SFDVKD. Trimming took off 4 bases at V and 10 bases at J, with 16 bases between the two ends. The CDR3 contains 14 residues. CDR3 sequence: CATSDTTGHQEQFF. In nucleotides, the CDR3 is TGTGCCACCAGTGACACCACAGGGCATCAGGAGCAGTTCTTC.

The genes are TRBV19 and TRBJ1-2; 9 bases match TRBD1. The CDR3 spans 16 residues. Germline V gene data show CDR1 as LNHDA and CDR2 as SQIVND (reference sequence). The V segment lost 6 bases and the J segment 6 bases; nucleotides outside the gene matches: 14. CDR3 residues: CASRQSLGTGYHGYTF. Written as DNA, the CDR3 is TGTGCCAGTAGGCAAAGTCTCGGGACAGGGTACCATGGCTACACCTTC.

V is TRBV28 and J is TRBJ2-5, with 7 bases that match TRBD1. Per the germline V gene, CDR1 is MDHEN and CDR2 is SYDVKM. CDR3 size: 14 residues. The V gene end was trimmed by 5 bases and the J gene end by 5 bases; junction bases not matched to a gene: 8. CDR3 region: CASSAYRGGETQYF. The CDR3 DNA reads TGTGCCAGCAGTGCCTACAGGGGTGGCGAGACCCAGTACTTC.

V and J are TRBV27 and TRBJ2-7; a weak D match, TRBD2 (5 bases). V shed 2 bases and J shed 5 bases, with 10 bases lying between them. Germline V gene data show CDR1 as MNHEY and CDR2 as SMNVEV (reference sequence). The CDR3 totals 13 residues. CDR3 nucleotide sequence: TGTGCCAGCAGTTTAACGGGGATACACGAGCAGTACTTC. Its translation: CASSLTGIHEQYF.

This chain connects TRBV12-3 or TRBV12-4 to TRBJ2-7; D is undetermined. This CDR3 is built from 13 residues. The V gene lost 5 bases and the J gene lost 7 bases, with 15 bases spanning the gap. CDR3 nucleotides: TGTGCCAGCAGTCTGCTGCGCTACGGGGAGCAGTACTTC. Protein sequence: CASSLLRYGEQYF.

The chain combines TRBV7-3 with TRBJ2-1; 11 bases line up with TRBD2. Germline CDR1 SGHTA, CDR2 FQGTGA. Unmatched junction bases numbered 17, after V lost 1 base and J lost 6 bases. The CDR3 contains 20 residues. The CDR3 protein is CASSLIASGGPDPRANEQFF. Written as DNA, the CDR3 is TGTGCCAGCAGCTTAATAGCTAGCGGGGGGCCGGACCCCCGAGCCAATGAGCAGTTCTTC.

This sequence joins TRBV27 and TRBJ2-7; 8 bases align to TRBD1. V shed 4 bases and J 3 bases; nucleotides not matched to a gene: 11. This CDR3 region has 16 residues. Looked up from germline, CDR1 is MNHEY and CDR2 is SMNVEV (reference sequence). CDR3 protein: CASSSSTGGHIYEQYF. Here the CDR3 DNA reads TGTGCCAGCAGTTCCTCCACAGGGGGGCATATCTACGAGCAGTACTTC.

This chain links TRBV6-5 with TRBJ1-1, with D perhaps TRBD1 (5 bases). Germline V gives CDR1 MNHEY, CDR2 SVGAGI. This CDR3 contains 16 residues. V was clipped by 3 bases and J by 4 bases, with 18 bases between them. The CDR3 sequence: CASSYLDPGGGTEAFF. The CDR3 coding sequence is TGTGCCAGCAGTTATCTCGATCCCGGGGGGGGCACTGAAGCTTTCTTT.

The chain recombines TRBV18 with TRBJ1-2, with D perhaps matching TRBD1 (5 bases). Trimming removed 3 bases at V and 4 bases at J, with 12 bases between. The CDR3 loop spans 14 amino acids. Germline CDR1 reads KGHSH; CDR2 reads LQKENI. The CDR3 DNA follows: TGTGCCAGCTCACCCTCCACGACAGCCTATGGCTACACCTTC. Translation gives CASSPSTTAYGYTF. The variable domain in full, completed from reference TRBV18 and TRBJ1-2, reads NAGVMQNPRHLVRRRGQEARLRCSPMKGHSHVYWYRQLPEEGLKFMVYLQKENIIDESGMPKERFSAEFPKEGPSILRIQQVVRGDSAAYFCASSPSTTAYGYTFGSGTRLTVV.

The rearrangement joins TRBV29-1 to TRBJ2-2; perhaps TRBD2 as D (5 bases). Germline V lookup: CDR1 SQVTM, CDR2 ANQGSEA. The CDR3 has 15 amino acids. Trimming took off 5 bases at V and 3 bases at J, with 16 bases between the two ends. This CDR3 is CSVHMGSGYTGELFF. CDR3 in DNA: TGCAGCGTTCATATGGGAAGCGGATACACCGGGGAGCTGTTTTTT.

The chain joins TRBV5-4 to TRBJ2-2; D uncertain. The V and J ends lost 1 base and 4 bases respectively, with 8 bases between them. CDR3 length equals 14 residues. CDR1 is SGHNT and CDR2 is YYREEE in the germline V gene (reference sequence). CDR3 amino acids: CASSLSASTGELFF. The CDR3 DNA sequence: TGTGCCAGCAGCTTGAGCGCTAGCACCGGGGAGCTGTTTTTT.

This clone was recorded a few times. V is TRBV19 and J is TRBJ1-6, with 12 positions matching TRBD1. The CDR3 has 19 residues. CDR1 LNHDA and CDR2 SQIVND come from the germline V gene (reference sequence). The ends lost 5 bases at V and 6 bases at J; junction bases unmatched: 14. This CDR3 is CASSLVGQGARRFNSPLHF. The CDR3 nucleotides read TGTGCCAGTAGTCTCGTGGGACAGGGGGCCCGTCGATTTAATTCACCCCTCCACTTT. Full variable domain (outside the CDR3, taken from reference TRBV19 and TRBJ1-6): DGGITQSPKYLFRKEGQNVTLSCEQNLNHDAMYWYRQDPGQGLRLIYYSQIVNDFQKGDIAEGYSVSREKKESFPLTVTSAQKNPTAFYLCASSLVGQGARRFNSPLHFGNGTRLTVT.

The V and J genes are TRBV9 and TRBJ2-5, with D tentatively TRBD1 (6 bases). Germline values: CDR1 SGDLS, CDR2 YYNGEE. Trimming stripped 1 base from V and 4 bases from J, with 11 bases between. The CDR3 sequence is 14 residues long. As DNA, the CDR3 is TGTGCCAGCAGCGTACAGGCAGGGGTAGAGACCCAGTACTTC. Translation: CASSVQAGVETQYF.

The V call is TRBV19, the J call TRBJ2-7; 12 bases align to TRBD1. This CDR3 contains 15 residues. Germline assignment: CDR1 LNHDA and CDR2 SQIVND (reference sequence). V dropped 1 base and J dropped 6; count of bases not matched to a gene: 4. The chain's CDR3 is CASSIAGTGGGEQYF. The CDR3 DNA reads as TGTGCCAGTAGTATAGCCGGGACAGGGGGCGGCGAGCAGTACTTC.

The chain uses TRBV6-2 or TRBV6-3 and TRBJ1-1, with D unresolved. The CDR3 covers 13 residues. From germline, CDR1 is MNHEY and CDR2 SVGEGT. V lost 2 bases and J 5 bases, leaving 9 bases between the germline ends. CDR3: CASSYLWRTEAFF. CDR3 DNA sequence: TGTGCCAGCAGTTACCTGTGGAGGACTGAAGCTTTCTTT.

This chain links TRBV3-1 (or the pseudogene TRBV3-2) with TRBJ2-5; 12 bases match TRBD2. The CDR3 has 16 amino acids. The germline gives CDR1 LGHDT, CDR2 YNNKEL (reference sequence). Germline trimming cut 0 bases from V and 4 bases from J; bases unmatched to any gene: 3. CDR3 region: CASSQDRLAGVETQYF. In DNA form, the CDR3 reads TGTGCCAGCAGCCAAGATCGACTAGCGGGAGTAGAGACCCAGTACTTC.

J is TRBJ2-5 and V is TRBV2, with TRBD1 matching over 11 bases. From germline, CDR1 is SNHLY and CDR2 FYNNEI. The CDR3 covers 17 residues. The ends lost 2 bases at V and 2 bases at J; junction bases unmatched: 7. The CDR3: CASSEWGQGGPQETQYF. Here the CDR3 DNA reads TGTGCCAGCAGTGAATGGGGACAGGGGGGACCTCAAGAGACCCAGTACTTC.

The chain combines TRBV28 with TRBJ2-6; no clear D gene. Germline CDR1 MDHEN, CDR2 SYDVKM. With 6 bases removed from V and 1 base from J, the gap between germline ends came to 10 bases. There are 15 residues in the CDR3. The CDR3 DNA sequence: TGTGCCAGCAGCCGTAGTCAATCTGGGGCCAACGTCCTGACTTTC. Amino acid sequence: CASSRSQSGANVLTF.

The chain is built from TRBV19 and TRBJ2-5; D is possibly TRBD2 (5 bases). Between the trimmed V and J ends, which lost 3 bases and 2 bases, there was a span of 16 bases. Per germline, CDR1 LNHDA and CDR2 SQIVND (reference sequence). The CDR3 has 16 residues. The CDR3 spells CASSMAPGRVQETQYF. The DNA for the CDR3 is TGTGCCAGTAGTATGGCCCCTGGGCGGGTACAAGAGACCCAGTACTTC.